One sample yielded the 2 T cell receptor beta chains listed below, sequenced in a study of T cell responses to AZD1222 COVID-19 vaccine. The assay was immunoSEQ multiplex PCR, and TCRdb's table has in-frame clones only and misses some. The table has 84,000 or so clones, around 90% seen once; the top ten hold about 5%. This material consisted of peripheral blood, taken on day 0 of MenACWY control vaccination. The receptor set was obtained from an adult in good health.

The genes are TRBV7-3 and TRBJ1-1, with D possibly TRBD1 on 6 matching bases. The germline gives CDR1 SGHTA, CDR2 FQGTGA. Trimming took off 5 bases at V and 5 bases at J, with 15 bases between the two ends. The length of the CDR3 is 14 residues. This CDR3 reads CASSPQGLVTEAFF. For the CDR3, the DNA is TGTGCCAGCAGCCCGCAGGGGCTAGTGACTGAAGCTTTCTTT.

The V gene is TRBV5-1, the J gene TRBJ2-7; 7 nucleotides match TRBD1. The CDR3 has 14 amino acids. After removal of 1 base from V and 3 bases from J, the junction contained 4 bases not matched to a gene. Looked up from germline, CDR1 is SGHRS and CDR2 is YFSETQ. CDR3 protein: CASSLTGTVYEQYF. The CDR3 DNA is TGCGCCAGCAGCTTGACCGGGACAGTCTACGAGCAGTACTTC.